Following are 16 T cell receptor beta chains from one sample sequenced in a study of CD8 T cells in Susac syndrome. Random hexamers were used to reverse transcribe roughly 0.5 to 1 ug of RNA. One entry per CDR3 protein results from TCRdb running MiXCR on the immunoSEQ multiplex PCR reads. The sample holds 120,000 to 150,000 distinct CDR3 sequences; roughly 94% are singletons and the top ten take approximately 0.08%. The sample was CD4+ T cells from PBMCs. Receptor source: a human donor in good health.

V usage is TRBV25-1 and J usage is TRBJ2-1, with 8 bases fitting TRBD2. Unmatched junction bases numbered 15, after V lost 3 bases and J lost 8 bases. CDR1 is MGHDK, CDR2 SYGVNS, per germline. This CDR3 comprises 17 residues. The CDR3 loop reads CASSDQYSTREGDEQFF. For the CDR3, the DNA is TGTGCCAGCAGTGACCAATATTCTACCCGGGAGGGGGATGAGCAGTTCTTC.

V usage is TRBV2 and J usage is TRBJ2-5; the D call may be TRBD1 or TRBD2 (5 bases each). This CDR3 is 13 amino acids long. Per germline, CDR1 SNHLY and CDR2 FYNNEI. V lost 8 bases and J lost 3, with 13 bases in between. The CDR3 is CASGPGLEETQYF. The CDR3 DNA reads as TGTGCCAGCGGACCGGGGCTTGAAGAGACCCAGTACTTC.

This clonotype was observed a single time. V gene TRBV2 combines with J gene TRBJ2-5; TRBD1 is a possible D gene (5 bases). Germline loops: CDR1 SNHLY, CDR2 FYNNEI. V gave up 3 bases and J gave up 2 bases, with 19 bases separating them. The CDR3 is 17 amino acids. Written as DNA, the CDR3 is TGTGCCAGCAGTGAGACCCCCGTCCTCGACAGACAAGAGACCCAGTACTTC. Translated: CASSETPVLDRQETQYF.

This clonotype was seen a single time. The rearrangement links TRBV3-1 to TRBJ1-1, with D possibly TRBD1 on 6 matching bases. Looked up from germline, CDR1 is LGHDT and CDR2 is YNNKEL (reference sequence). The CDR3 covers 15 residues. With 0 bases removed from V and 9 bases from J, the gap between germline ends came to 17 bases. CDR3 DNA sequence: TGTGCCAGCAGCCAAGAAACAGGACAGAGTGGAAAAGCTTTCTTT. It is translated as CASSQETGQSGKAFF.

V gene TRBV20-1 combines with J gene TRBJ2-5, with 16 bases aligning to TRBD2. The germline V gene encodes CDR1 DFQATT and CDR2 SNEGSKA (reference sequence). Trimming at V came to 6 bases and at J to 10 bases, leaving 8 bases not matched to a gene. The CDR3 is made up of 14 amino acids. CDR3 coding DNA: TGCAGTGCACCCGGGACTAGCGGGAGGGGAGGCCAGTACTTC. It is translated as CSAPGTSGRGGQYF.

The chain has TRBV29-1 and TRBJ2-5; D may be TRBD1 or TRBD2 (5 bases each). This CDR3 region has 14 residues. V was pared by 1 base and J by 1 base, with 10 bases between. CDR1 is SQVTM and CDR2 is ANQGSEA in the germline V gene. The CDR3 sequence is CSVEGDGAQETQYF. The CDR3, as DNA: TGCAGCGTTGAAGGGGACGGCGCCCAAGAGACCCAGTACTTC.

The chain employs TRBV7-2 and TRBJ2-7; 8 nucleotides agree with TRBD2. Germline-derived CDR1 and CDR2 are SGHTA and FQGNSA. V lost 4 bases to trimming and J lost 1 base; unmatched junction nucleotides: 6. This CDR3 contains 15 residues. The CDR3 reads CASSYPLAGSYEQYF. The CDR3 DNA reads as TGTGCCAGCAGCTACCCCCTAGCGGGTTCCTACGAGCAGTACTTC.

The chain carries TRBV12-3 or TRBV12-4 and TRBJ2-7; D call uncertain. Trimming stripped 0 bases from V and 7 bases from J, with 10 bases between. This CDR3 is built from 13 residues. The CDR3 is CASSLAGFVEQYF. The CDR3 DNA follows: TGTGCCAGCAGTTTAGCGGGTTTTGTAGAGCAGTACTTC.

J is TRBJ2-4 and V is TRBV15, with 7 bases that match TRBD1. This CDR3 spans 17 amino acids. Unmatched junction bases numbered 11, after V lost 5 bases and J lost 1 base. The germline V gene encodes CDR1 LNHNV and CDR2 YYDKDF (reference sequence). CDR3 sequence reads: CATSDYLQGTAKNIQYF. CDR3 DNA sequence: TGTGCCACCAGCGATTACCTACAGGGGACGGCCAAAAACATTCAGTACTTC. The variable domain in full, completed from reference TRBV15 and TRBJ2-4, reads DAMVIQNPRYQVTQFGKPVTLSCSQTLNHNVMYWYQQKSSQAPKLLFHYYDKDFNNEADTPDNFQSRRPNTSFCFLDIRSPGLGDTAMYLCATSDYLQGTAKNIQYFGAGTRLSVL.

The chain is built from TRBV3-1 and TRBJ2-1, with 8 bases identical to TRBD2. CDR1 is LGHDT, CDR2 YNNKEL, per germline (reference sequence). V was pared by 3 bases and J by 6 bases, with 4 bases of the junction left unmatched. This CDR3 is 14 amino acids long. DNA of the CDR3: TGTGCCAGCAGCCACAAGCGGGAGTTCAATGAGCAGTTCTTC. The encoded protein is CASSHKREFNEQFF.

The rearrangement uses TRBV20-1 and TRBJ2-7; D unresolved. This CDR3 is 15 amino acids long. CDR1 is DFQATT and CDR2 is SNEGSKA in the germline V gene (reference sequence). Trimming pared 0 bases from V and 0 bases from J, leaving 12 bases between. CDR3 sequence: CSARDPTRSSYEQYF. The CDR3 DNA reads TGCAGTGCTAGAGATCCGACCAGGAGCTCCTACGAGCAGTACTTC.

The CDR3, as DNA: TGTGCCAGCAGTTACTCTTTAGGACCGTGGCTAGCGGGAGTTGAGCAGTTCTTC. Its protein product is CASSYSLGPWLAGVEQFF. The chain carries TRBV6-2 or TRBV6-3 and TRBJ2-1; 10 bases agree with TRBD2. The CDR3 consists of 18 residues. V was clipped by 0 bases and J by 9 bases; unmatched bases: 14. Germline-derived CDR1 and CDR2 are MNHEY and SVGEGT.

This chain connects TRBV20-1 to TRBJ1-1; 10 bases are shared with TRBD1. CDR3 length: 15 residues. Losses at the gene ends were 5 bases for V and 4 bases for J; bases not matched to a gene: 10. From germline, CDR1 is DFQATT and CDR2 SNEGSKA (reference sequence). CDR3 in amino acids: CSAGGTGVGGTEAFF. DNA of the CDR3: TGCAGTGCTGGCGGGACAGGGGTTGGGGGCACTGAAGCTTTCTTT.

This clonotype was seen just once. V and J are TRBV4-1 and TRBJ1-1, with unresolved D. Trimming pared 2 bases from V and 5 bases from J, leaving 12 bases between. CDR3 length equals 14 residues. Germline V gene data show CDR1 as MGHRA and CDR2 as YSYEKL. CDR3 nucleotides: TGCGCCAGCAGCCAACAAAACAGCCTGACTGAAGCTTTCTTT. Its translation is CASSQQNSLTEAFF.

CDR3 coding DNA: TGTGCCAGCAGCCCGGACAGGGATCACACTGAAGCTTTCTTT. The encoded protein is CASSPDRDHTEAFF. V is TRBV6-6 and J is TRBJ1-1; 8 bases align to TRBD1. Germline V lookup: CDR1 MNHNY, CDR2 SVGAGI (reference sequence). This CDR3 contains 14 residues. With 6 bases clipped from V and 3 bases from J, the junction kept 6 bases outside the gene matches.

The chain joins TRBV28 to TRBJ2-1; 7 nucleotides agree with TRBD1. Germline V lookup: CDR1 MDHEN, CDR2 SYDVKM. With V trimmed by 2 bases and J by 8 bases, 3 bases remained unmatched. This CDR3 region has 13 residues. The CDR3: CASSLQGVYEQFF. The CDR3 DNA is TGTGCCAGCAGTTTACAGGGGGTCTATGAGCAGTTCTTC.